Listed below are T cell receptor beta chains from one sample, sequenced in a study of T cells in localized non-small cell lung cancer. Clones were sequenced by immunoSEQ multiplex PCR, and TCRdb holds only the in-frame ones, with some missing. Among approximately 70,000 clones listed, approximately 87% were seen once. The sequencing used peripheral blood, collected before any cancer treatment. Receptors originate from a male donor at least 60 years old with stage III squamous cell lung carcinoma. Each CDR3 is given with its conserved first and last residue. Fields, in order: clone size, D gene, V gene, J gene, CDR3 DNA, CDR3 protein. D genes are given only for firm matches. Clone size is stated in some rows and not others, as once, few, many or a class when expanded.

>.|.|TRBV9|TRBJ1-1
TGTGCCAGCAGCGTAAACGTCGGCCTGAACACTGAAGCTTTCTTT
CASSVNVGLNTEAFF
>.|.|TRBV6-5|TRBJ1-5
TGTGCCAGCAGTTACGGGCGGGACGGACAGCCCCAGCATTTT
CASSYGRDGQPQHF
>.|.|TRBV19|TRBJ1-2
TGTGCCAGTAGTGAGGACACTAACTATGGCTACACCTTC
CASSEDTNYGYTF
>.|.|TRBV9|TRBJ2-5
TGTGCCAGCAGCGTAGGGGACTTCCAAGAGACCCAGTACTTC
CASSVGDFQETQYF
>.|.|TRBV14|TRBJ1-1
TGTGCCAGCACTCAGGGTCCTAACACTGAAGCTTTCTTT
CASTQGPNTEAFF
>.|TRBD1|TRBV25-1|TRBJ2-3
TGTGCCAGCAGTGGGGCGGGACAGGGGGCAACAGATACGCAGTATTTT
CASSGAGQGATDTQYF
>.|.|TRBV7-2|TRBJ1-5
TGTGCCAGCAGCTTAGCGCAGGCAGCTGGGAAGCCCCAGCATTTT
CASSLAQAAGKPQHF
>.|.|TRBV7-9|TRBJ2-1
TGTGCCAGCATCACAGCCGGTGACGGCTACAATGAGCAGTTCTTC
CASITAGDGYNEQFF
>.|.|TRBV19|TRBJ1-6
TGTGCCAGTAGTATAGGCAGGGTCGATAATTCACCCCTCCACTTT
CASSIGRVDNSPLHF
>.|.|TRBV4-1|TRBJ2-2
TGCGCCAGCAGTGAGAATCTGATAGGAGACGTCGACACCGGGGAGCTGTTTTTT
CASSENLIGDVDTGELFF
>.|.|TRBV6-4|TRBJ1-2
TGTGCCAGCAGTCCCAGGGAGGGTGTTGGCTATGGCTACACCTTC
CASSPREGVGYGYTF
>few|TRBD1|TRBV6-1|TRBJ1-1
TGTGCCAGCAATAGGGACAGGGCCACTGAAGCTTTCTTT
CASNRDRATEAFF
>.|TRBD1|TRBV16|TRBJ1-6
TGTGCCAGCAGCCAGCGGACAGGGGACTCACCCCTCCACTTT
CASSQRTGDSPLHF
>few|.|TRBV6-5|TRBJ1-1
TGTGCCAGCAAAGAAAGGAACACTGAAGCTTTCTTT
CASKERNTEAFF
>.|.|TRBV7-3|TRBJ2-3
TGTGCCAGCACCTCCGGGGGCGAGAGGGGGACCCTTAGCACAGATACGCAGTATTTT
CASTSGGERGTLSTDTQYF
>.|.|TRBV7-8|TRBJ2-1
TGTGCCAGCAGCTTAGGTATGCTCAATGAGCAGTTCTTC
CASSLGMLNEQFF
>once|.|TRBV29-1|TRBJ2-3
TGCAGCGCCACCACCGACCCGATCAGCACAGATACGCAGTATTTT
CSATTDPISTDTQYF
>.|.|TRBV18|TRBJ2-2
TGTGCCAGCTCACGAAGAAAAACGGACAGTCCCCCAGCCGGGGAGCTGTTTTTT
CASSRRKTDSPPAGELFF
>.|.|TRBV2|TRBJ1-5
TGTGCCAGCAGTGAGCAGAAGAATCAGCCCCAGCATTTT
CASSEQKNQPQHF
>.|.|TRBV6-1|TRBJ2-2
TGTGCCACCTTAGGAGGGGCGGGCACCGGGGAGCTGTTTTTT
CATLGGAGTGELFF
>.|.|TRBV18|TRBJ2-7
TGTGCCAGCTCATCCGGGAAGTGGCACGAGCAGTACTTC
CASSSGKWHEQYF
>.|TRBD1|TRBV27|TRBJ1-5
TGTGCCAGCAGTTTAGTCACAGGGGGATTTATTGGATCCAATCAGCCCCAGCATTTT
CASSLVTGGFIGSNQPQHF
>.|TRBD1|TRBV18|TRBJ1-2
TGTGCCAGCTCACCGGGACAGGGCAACTATGGCTACACCTTC
CASSPGQGNYGYTF
>.|.|TRBV19|TRBJ2-6
TGTGCCAGTAGGGGGGAGGCTGGGGCCAACGTCCTGACTTTC
CASRGEAGANVLTF
>.|.|TRBV7-8|TRBJ2-2
TGTGCCAGCAGCCCCTGGGTGCGGGGGAACACCGGGGAGCTGTTTTTT
CASSPWVRGNTGELFF
>.|TRBD2|TRBV9|TRBJ2-3
TGTGCCAGCAGCGTAGAAAGCGGGGGGGCAACAGATACGCAGTATTTT
CASSVESGGATDTQYF
>.|.|TRBV4-2|TRBJ1-2
TGTGCCAGCAGCCAGGACGGGGGGTTTGAGGGCTACACCTTC
CASSQDGGFEGYTF
>.|.|TRBV19|TRBJ1-5
TGTGCCAGTAGTATTACGGACCTCAATCAGCCCCAGCATTTT
CASSITDLNQPQHF
>.|.|TRBV6-1|TRBJ1-3
TGTGCCAGCAGTGGGGGTTCCGCAGGGACTGGAAACACCATATATTTT
CASSGGSAGTGNTIYF
>.|TRBD1|TRBV13|TRBJ1-6
TGTGCCAGCAGCTTAAGGGGACAGTATAATTCACCCCTCCACTTT
CASSLRGQYNSPLHF
>once|TRBD1|TRBV9|TRBJ2-1
TGTGCCAGCAGCTTACAGGGGAGCCCAGGCGATGAGCAGTTCTTC
CASSLQGSPGDEQFF
>.|TRBD1|TRBV5-4|TRBJ2-7
TGTGCCAGCAGCCAAGGTTCCGGGACAGGCGGGTTCTACGAGCAGTACTTC
CASSQGSGTGGFYEQYF
>.|TRBD1|TRBV4-3|TRBJ2-7
TGCGCCAGCAGCCGCTCAGGGGGCAACGACGAGCAGTACTTC
CASSRSGGNDEQYF
>few|.|TRBV18|TRBJ1-4
TGTGCCAGCTCATCAGGACGGTTTACAACTAATGAAAAACTGTTTTTT
CASSSGRFTTNEKLFF
>.|.|TRBV14|TRBJ1-2
TGTGCCAGCAGCCAAGGAGGAAGATTCGACTATGGCTACACCTTC
CASSQGGRFDYGYTF
>.|.|TRBV10-3|TRBJ2-2
TGTGCCATCAGTGTCGGCAGGGCCCCCGGGGAGCTGTTTTTT
CAISVGRAPGELFF
>.|.|TRBV27|TRBJ2-1
TGTGCCAGCAGTTCCAAACGACAGGTTCCCTACAATGAGCAGTTCTTC
CASSSKRQVPYNEQFF
>.|TRBD1|TRBV5-5|TRBJ2-7
TGTGCCAGCAGTTTCCCTAGGACAGGGATCAACGAGCAGTACTTC
CASSFPRTGINEQYF
>.|.|TRBV5-1|TRBJ1-1
TGCGCCAGCAGCCCCCGGGGGTCCGACACTGAAGCTTTCTTT
CASSPRGSDTEAFF
>.|TRBD1|TRBV14|TRBJ1-1
TGTGCCAGCAGCCAAGATATGGCCCAAGCAGGGGGCTTCGTCGCTTTCTTT
CASSQDMAQAGGFVAFF